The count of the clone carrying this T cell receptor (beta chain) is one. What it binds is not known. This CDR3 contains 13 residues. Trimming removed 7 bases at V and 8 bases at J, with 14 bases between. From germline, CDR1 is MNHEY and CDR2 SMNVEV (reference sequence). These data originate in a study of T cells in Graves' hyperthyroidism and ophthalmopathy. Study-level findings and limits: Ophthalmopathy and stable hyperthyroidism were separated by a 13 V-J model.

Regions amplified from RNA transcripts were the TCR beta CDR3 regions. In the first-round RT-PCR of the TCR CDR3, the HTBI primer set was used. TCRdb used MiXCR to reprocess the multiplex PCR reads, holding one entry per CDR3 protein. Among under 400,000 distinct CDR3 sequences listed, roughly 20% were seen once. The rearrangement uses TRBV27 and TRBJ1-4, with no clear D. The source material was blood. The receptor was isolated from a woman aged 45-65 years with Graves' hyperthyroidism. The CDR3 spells CASTPWVGEKLFF. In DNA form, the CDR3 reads TGTGCCAGCACTCCGTGGGTTGGGGAAAAACTGTTTTTT. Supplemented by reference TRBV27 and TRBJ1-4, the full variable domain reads EAQVTQNPRYLITVTGKKLTVTCSQNMNHEYMSWYRQDPGLGLRQIYYSMNVEVTDKGDVPEGYKVSRKEKRNFPLILESPSPNQTSLYFCASTPWVGEKLFFGSGTQLSVL.